A single sample is the source of the 15 T cell receptor beta chains below, sequenced in a study of shared clonotypes between healthy human individuals. The method was immunoSEQ multiplex PCR; TCRdb's version includes in-frame clones alone and lacks a portion of them. This table has about 2.3 million clones, 85% to 95% appearing once. Sequenced input: naive CD4+ T cells from PBMCs. As for subset: CD45RA+ positively selected. Receptors were obtained from a man aged 18 to 29 in good health. Some clones in this sample may be carry-over from other donors' samples.

This rearrangement joins TRBV28 to TRBJ2-5; weak D call: TRBD2 (8 bases). Deletions cut 6 bases from V and 0 bases from J, with 26 bases between. Looked up from germline, CDR1 is MDHEN and CDR2 is SYDVKM. The CDR3 is made up of 19 amino acids. The CDR3: CASRGWLAGFRGYQETQYF. Here the CDR3 DNA reads TGTGCCAGCAGGGGGTGGCTAGCGGGCTTCAGGGGGTACCAAGAGACCCAGTACTTC.

For this clone: Relative to the germline gene, one junction end is altered; a read error may explain this. V gene TRBV4-1 combines with J gene TRBJ1-2; D is unclear. CDR1 is MGHRA and CDR2 is YSYEKL in the germline V gene. The CDR3 length is 14 residues. As DNA, the CDR3 is TGCGCCAGCGGCCAAGATCCGGGGAGCTATGGCTACACCTTC. It yields the protein CASGQDPGSYGYTF.

The V gene is TRBV7-3, the J gene TRBJ1-2; D unclear. Germline values: CDR1 SGHTA, CDR2 FQGTGA. This CDR3 region has 13 residues. With 5 bases removed from V and 5 bases from J, the gap between germline ends came to 12 bases. The CDR3 DNA follows: TGTGCCAGCAGCCCATCCCAGGAATATGGCTACACCTTC. It codes for CASSPSQEYGYTF.

The V and J genes are TRBV28 and TRBJ2-2; no clear D. Trimming removed 3 bases at V and 6 bases at J, with 5 bases between. This CDR3 comprises 12 residues. The V gene's germline CDR1 is MDHEN and CDR2 SYDVKM. CDR3: CASSFRAGELFF. The CDR3 nucleotides are TGTGCCAGCAGTTTTAGGGCCGGGGAGCTGTTTTTT.

V gene TRBV5-1 combines with J gene TRBJ2-2; D is perhaps TRBD2 (5 bases). Germline CDR1 is SGHRS and CDR2 is YFSETQ. V lost 1 base and J 0 bases, leaving 10 bases between the germline ends. This CDR3 comprises 16 residues. The CDR3 region is CASSLPLEANTGELFF. CDR3 DNA sequence: TGCGCCAGCAGCTTGCCACTAGAAGCGAACACCGGGGAGCTGTTTTTT.

This clone appeared a single time. The V and J genes are TRBV18 and TRBJ2-7; weak D call: TRBD1 (5 bases). This CDR3 region has 13 residues. Germline CDR1 and CDR2: KGHSH and LQKENI. Trimming removed 4 bases at V and 3 bases at J, with 10 bases between. The DNA of the CDR3 is TGTGCCAGCTCACTCTTCAGGGACTACGAGCAGTACTTC. It translates to CASSLFRDYEQYF. The variable domain in full, with the rest retrieved from reference TRBV18 and TRBJ2-7, is NAGVMQNPRHLVRRRGQEARLRCSPMKGHSHVYWYRQLPEEGLKFMVYLQKENIIDESGMPKERFSAEFPKEGPSILRIQQVVRGDSAAYFCASSLFRDYEQYFGPGTRLTVT.

In its sample, this clone was seen a few times. The sample holds other DNA sequences that translate to the same CDR3. CDR3 nucleotides: TGTGCCAGCACTCAGACGGATAGCAATCAGCCCCAGCATTTT. It translates to CASTQTDSNQPQHF. This sequence joins TRBV2 and TRBJ1-5; D call uncertain. The germline V gene has CDR1 SNHLY and CDR2 FYNNEI. The CDR3 is made up of 14 amino acids. Trimming took off 7 bases at V and 0 bases at J, with 10 bases between the two ends.

V and J are TRBV6-5 and TRBJ1-2; 7 bases match TRBD1. Germline CDR1 and CDR2: MNHEY and SVGAGI. V gave up 6 bases and J gave up 5 bases; unmatched junction bases: 9. The CDR3 is 14 amino acids. Written as DNA, the CDR3 is TGTGCCAGCAGGACCGGGACAGAGATATATGGCTACACCTTC. It codes for CASRTGTEIYGYTF.

Comment on this clone: Sequence at one end of the junction differs from germline and may be a read error. The V gene is TRBV2, the J gene TRBJ1-5; D is ambiguous. The CDR3 is made up of 12 amino acids. Germline CDR1 reads SNHLY; CDR2 reads FYNNEI. The CDR3 DNA follows: TGTGCCAGCAGTGAGTCGGGCCCGTGGTTCACATTT. Translating it yields CASSESGPWFTF.

This chain joins TRBV29-1 and TRBJ2-1; 7 bases align to TRBD2. The germline CDR1 and CDR2 sequences are SQVTM and ANQGSEA. The CDR3 runs to 13 residues. Trimming cost V 4 bases and J 4 bases; bases outside gene matches: 4. This chain's CDR3 is CSVASGLYNEQFF. Written as DNA, the CDR3 is TGCAGCGTTGCTAGCGGTCTTTACAATGAGCAGTTCTTC.

Points on this clone: At the DNA level, this CDR3 is encoded by other sequences in the same sample as well. The chain joins TRBV6-5 to TRBJ2-7; 11 bases agree with TRBD2. Germline CDR1 is MNHEY and CDR2 is SVGAGI. Trimming cost V 6 bases and J 1 base; bases outside gene matches: 5. This CDR3 has 15 residues. The CDR3 nucleotides read TGTGCCAGCAGACGTACTAGCGGGAGTTCCTACGAGCAGTACTTC. It translates to CASRRTSGSSYEQYF.

This chain links TRBV28 with TRBJ1-2, with D possibly TRBD1 on 6 matching bases. The length of the CDR3 is 17 residues. Germline V gene lookup returns CDR1 MDHEN and CDR2 SYDVKM. V was clipped by 2 bases and J by 2 bases, with 18 bases between them. This chain's CDR3 is CASSLRERGAANYGYTF. CDR3 bases: TGTGCCAGCAGTTTAAGGGAGAGGGGGGCGGCCAACTATGGCTACACCTTC.

This chain connects TRBV6-6 to TRBJ1-4, with 11 bases fitting TRBD1. The CDR3 extends over 15 amino acids. Germline V CDR1 and CDR2: MNHNY, SVGAGI (reference sequence). The trim removed 5 bases at V and 15 bases at J, leaving 14 bases unmatched. The CDR3 nucleotides read TGTGCCAGCAGTGACGGACAGGGGGCTGTGAAAATATTGTTTTTT. Translation gives CASSDGQGAVKILFF.

The chain links TRBV9 to TRBJ2-7, with 10 bases that match TRBD1. The germline gives CDR1 SGDLS, CDR2 YYNGEE. J was trimmed by 1 base and V by 3 bases; bases with no gene match: 10. The CDR3 has 17 residues. The CDR3 protein is CASSAGLGTGVSYEQYF. The DNA of the CDR3 is TGTGCCAGCAGCGCTGGATTAGGGACAGGGGTTTCCTACGAGCAGTACTTC.

The chain joins TRBV28 to TRBJ1-2; 7 bases line up with TRBD1. Germline CDR1 reads MDHEN; CDR2 reads SYDVKM. Germline trimming cut 6 bases from V and 2 bases from J; bases unmatched to any gene: 9. The CDR3 consists of 15 residues. CDR3 DNA: TGTGCCAGCAGCGGACAGGACGTACCGAACTATGGCTACACCTTC. Its protein product is CASSGQDVPNYGYTF.